This paragraph covers one T cell receptor (beta chain) sequence. Its specific antigen is unknown. No qualities accompany the bases; no much larger clone lies one base away. V and J are truncated by 2 bases and 1 base respectively, leaving an intervening sequence of 10 bases. Its CDR3 holds 15 amino acids, cysteine through phenylalanine. Here the CDR3 DNA is all that survives: 45 bases in frame from base 1. According to the germline V gene, CDR1 reads SGHAT and CDR2 reads FQNNGV. Libraries were constructed by the immunoSEQ multiplex PCR assay. The source study handled its data this way. A statistical classification framework was developed to diagnose cytomegalovirus status using the catalog of TCR beta chain sequences. The table was pulled from immuneACCESS by TCRdb, which kept in-frame rearrangements only. Such tables lose some clones; where checked, under half of the loss comes from unresolved V genes, and the rest has no known cause. From that table come the V and J calls and clone size; the DNA was used to work out D and trimming. The sample yields tens of thousands of clones; 90% to 95% were counted once. Of the sample, 2% to 2.5% is held by the ten largest clones.

This sample stems from a study of cytomegalovirus exposure and HLA in healthy donors (dated by TCRdb to the late 2010s). Study-level background: The approximately 710 repertoires of the first cohort and the 120 validation repertoires were produced on the same platform, according to a later analysis. The aim of the study was to test whether cataloging public T cell receptors could identify signatures of past pathogen exposure. Besides the first cohort of roughly 640 subjects, a separate validation cohort made up of over 100 different subjects was used. To predict cytomegalovirus infection status, the study brought together high-throughput TCR immunosequencing, statistical association of individual TCRs with disease status, and machine learning. What the study reported, not specific to this receptor: Most TCR sequences were observed very rarely across donors, whereas some public TCRs were present in many individuals. According to the authors, the approach could potentially be generalized to other disease states and immunological phenotypes. In both the original and validation cohorts, the classifier was reported to diagnose cytomegalovirus status with high specificity and sensitivity. In a later analysis, TCRs clustered in the first cohort were found to also tend to co-occur in the roughly 110 validation repertoires, with about 94% of cluster scores above 0. All 120 or so repertoires were used to score co-occurrence in the validation cohort in a later analysis, because that analysis had no HLA typing for the cohort. The study listed 150 to 200 TCR beta chains as associated with cytomegalovirus. A few of the identified cytomegalovirus-associated TCR beta chains were confirmed in vitro to be specific for cytomegalovirus antigens.

The donors were included in the validation cohort of 130 or so subjects, a group kept apart from the roughly 680-subject first cohort. The specimen was PBMCs. This sequence was found in a woman younger than 35 in good health and CMV-seronegative. The V gene is TRBV11-2 and the J gene is TRBJ2-3, and possibly TRBD2, on 6 matching bases. At the DNA level, the sequence is TGTGCCAGCAGCTTAAGGGACTCCCGCACAGATACGCAGTATTTT. The translation is CASSLRDSRTDTQYF.